This T cell receptor (beta chain) was documented in a study of T cell changes during pregnancy in multiple sclerosis. Produced via immunoSEQ multiplex PCR; TCRdb's table is partial and in-frame only. The table includes roughly 110,000 clones, about 90% detected once. This CDR3 comprises 14 residues. The germline V gene encodes CDR1 SQVTM and CDR2 ANQGSEA. The V and J ends lost 5 bases and 3 bases respectively, with 16 bases between them. The sequence was obtained from a female donor in good health, enrolled as a control in a pregnancy study. The chain couples TRBV29-1 to TRBJ1-2; perhaps TRBD1 as D (6 bases). This sample comprised peripheral blood, obtained in the third trimester of pregnancy. CDR3 region: CSVRERGGDYGYTF. CDR3 nucleotide sequence: TGCAGCGTTAGAGAGCGAGGGGGAGACTATGGCTACACCTTC. The variable domain in full, with the rest retrieved from reference TRBV29-1 and TRBJ1-2, is SAVISQKPSRDICQRGTSLTIQCQVDSQVTMMFWYRQQPGQSLTLIATANQGSEATYESGFVIDKFPISRPNLTFSTLTVSNMSPEDSSIYLCSVRERGGDYGYTFGSGTRLTVV.